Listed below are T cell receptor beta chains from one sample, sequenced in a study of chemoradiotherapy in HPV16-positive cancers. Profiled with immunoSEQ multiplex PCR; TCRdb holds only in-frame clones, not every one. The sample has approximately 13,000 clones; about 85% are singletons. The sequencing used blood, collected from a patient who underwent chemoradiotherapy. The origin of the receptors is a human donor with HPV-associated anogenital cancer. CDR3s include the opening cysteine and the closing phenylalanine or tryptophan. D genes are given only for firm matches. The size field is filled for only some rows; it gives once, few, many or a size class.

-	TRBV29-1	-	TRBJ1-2	CSVETGDNYGYTF	TGCAGCGTTGAGACCGGGGATAACTATGGCTACACCTTC
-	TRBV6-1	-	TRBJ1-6	CASTGGQSNSPLHF	TGTGCCAGCACGGGGGGCCAGTCTAATTCACCCCTCCACTTT
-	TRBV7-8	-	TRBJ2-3	CASSYLTRTDTQYF	TGTGCCAGCAGCTACCTGACCAGAACAGATACGCAGTATTTT
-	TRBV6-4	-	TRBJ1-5	CASSEFSGAAPQHF	TGTGCCAGCAGTGAGTTCTCTGGGGCTGCTCCCCAGCATTTT
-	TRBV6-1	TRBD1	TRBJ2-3	CASRGDRRLTDTQYF	TGTGCCAGCAGAGGGGACAGACGTCTCACAGATACGCAGTATTTT
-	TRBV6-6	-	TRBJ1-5	CASRGQGGSNQPQHF	TGTGCCAGCAGGGGTCAGGGTGGGAGCAATCAGCCCCAGCATTTT
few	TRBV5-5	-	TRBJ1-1	CASSLGRGGTEAFF	TGTGCCAGCAGCTTGGGGAGAGGGGGAACTGAAGCTTTCTTT
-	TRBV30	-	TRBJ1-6	CACIERLGSPLHF	TGTGCCTGCATAGAAAGGTTGGGTTCACCCCTCCACTTT
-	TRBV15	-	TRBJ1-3	CATSRDDGYSGNTIYF	TGTGCCACCAGCAGGGACGACGGATACTCTGGAAACACCATATATTTT
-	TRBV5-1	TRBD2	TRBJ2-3	CASSAGLAGGDTQYF	TGCGCCAGCAGCGCCGGACTAGCGGGTGGGGATACGCAGTATTTT
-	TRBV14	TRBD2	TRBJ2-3	CASSQASGGTDTQYF	TGTGCCAGCAGCCAAGCTAGCGGGGGCACAGATACGCAGTATTTT
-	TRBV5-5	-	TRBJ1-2	CASSLDTANYGYTF	TGTGCCAGCAGCTTGGACACAGCTAACTATGGCTACACCTTC
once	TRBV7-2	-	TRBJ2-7	CASNGGGFYEQYF	TGTGCCAGCAACGGGGGTGGATTCTACGAGCAGTACTTC
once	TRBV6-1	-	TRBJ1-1	CATEEGEYTEAFF	TGTGCCACCGAAGAGGGGGAGTACACTGAAGCTTTCTTT
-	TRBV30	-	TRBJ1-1	CAWTRGVANTEAFF	TGTGCCTGGACAAGGGGGGTAGCGAACACTGAAGCTTTCTTT
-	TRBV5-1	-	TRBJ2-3	CASSRGDPSTDTQYF	TGCGCCAGCAGTCGTGGCGACCCTAGCACAGATACGCAGTATTTT
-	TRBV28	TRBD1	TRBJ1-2	CASSSGTEILYGYTF	TGTGCCAGCAGCTCCGGGACAGAGATTCTCTATGGCTACACCTTC
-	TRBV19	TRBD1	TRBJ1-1	CASSPRTGGTEAFF	TGTGCCAGTAGTCCTCGGACAGGGGGCACTGAAGCTTTCTTT
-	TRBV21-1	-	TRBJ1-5	CASRLGDTSSNQPQHF	TGTGCCAGCCGTCTCGGAGACACCTCCAGCAATCAGCCCCAGCATTTT
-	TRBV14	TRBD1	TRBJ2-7	CASSQEGTGAYEQYF	TGTGCCAGCAGCCAAGAGGGGACAGGGGCCTACGAGCAGTACTTC
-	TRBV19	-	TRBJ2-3	CASSIDTENTQYF	TGTGCCAGTAGTATTGATACCGAGAACACGCAGTATTTT
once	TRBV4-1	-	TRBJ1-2	CASSQEEREGTGYTF	TGCGCCAGCAGCCAAGAGGAGAGGGAAGGGACTGGCTACACCTTC
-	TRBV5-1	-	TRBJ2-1	CASRRDLGGGYNEQFF	TGCGCCAGCAGACGGGACCTGGGGGGCGGATACAATGAGCAGTTCTTC
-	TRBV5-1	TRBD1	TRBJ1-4	CASSQTGEVEKLFF	TGCGCCAGCAGCCAAACAGGGGAGGTTGAAAAACTGTTTTTT
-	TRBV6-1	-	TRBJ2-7	CASGRDTVAYEQYF	TGTGCCAGCGGAAGAGACACGGTAGCGTACGAGCAGTACTTC
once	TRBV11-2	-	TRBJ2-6	CASRWTGPGGANVLTF	TGTGCCAGCAGATGGACTGGTCCTGGGGGGGCCAACGTCCTGACTTTC
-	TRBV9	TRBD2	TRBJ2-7	CASSPTSGGQYEQYF	TGTGCCAGCAGCCCAACTAGCGGGGGACAGTACGAGCAGTACTTC
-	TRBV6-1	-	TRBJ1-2	CASSEGPYGYTF	TGTGCCAGCAGTGAGGGACCATATGGCTACACCTTC
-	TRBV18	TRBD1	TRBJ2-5	CASSRTGPETQYF	TGTGCCAGCTCACGGACAGGCCCAGAGACCCAGTACTTC
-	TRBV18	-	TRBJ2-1	CASSPGGTVYNEQFF	TGTGCCAGCTCACCAGGGGGGACAGTCTACAATGAGCAGTTCTTC
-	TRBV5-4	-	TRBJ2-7	CASSLDRTLYEQYF	TGTGCCAGCAGCTTGGACAGGACCCTCTACGAGCAGTACTTC
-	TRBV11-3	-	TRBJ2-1	CASSPMGVSANEQFF	TGTGCCAGCAGCCCGATGGGGGTATCGGCCAATGAGCAGTTCTTC
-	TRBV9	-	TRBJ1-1	CASSVSGQRVTEAFF	TGTGCCAGCAGCGTATCGGGACAAAGGGTAACTGAAGCTTTCTTT
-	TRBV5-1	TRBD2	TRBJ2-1	CASSLGSGAYNEQFF	TGCGCCAGCAGCTTGGGTAGCGGGGCCTACAATGAGCAGTTCTTC
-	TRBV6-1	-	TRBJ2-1	CASMSNNEQFF	TGTGCCAGCATGAGCAACAATGAGCAGTTCTTC
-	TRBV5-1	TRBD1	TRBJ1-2	CASSSEPGGAAYTF	TGCGCCAGCAGCAGCGAACCAGGGGGCGCCGCCTACACCTTC
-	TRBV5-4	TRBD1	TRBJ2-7	CASSLETGGIEQYF	TGTGCCAGCAGCTTGGAGACAGGGGGCATCGAGCAGTACTTC
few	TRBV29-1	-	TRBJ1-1	CSVAPSTEAFF	TGCAGCGTCGCGCCCTCCACTGAAGCTTTCTTT
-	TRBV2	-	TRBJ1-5	CASSENTVFHF	TGTGCCAGCAGTGAGAACACAGTATTTCATTTT
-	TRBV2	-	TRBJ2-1	CASMGGGSSYNEQFF	TGTGCCAGCATGGGTGGAGGGAGCTCCTACAATGAGCAGTTCTTC
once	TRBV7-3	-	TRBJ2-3	CASSKSSASTDTQYF	TGTGCCAGCAGTAAATCTAGCGCTAGCACAGATACGCAGTATTTT
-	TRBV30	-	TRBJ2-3	CAWGLQGDTQYF	TGTGCCTGGGGACTTCAGGGTGATACGCAGTATTTT